The 30 T cell receptor beta chains in this list originate from one sample, sequenced in a study of CD8+ T cells in alopecia areata. RNA, once extracted, was reverse transcribed into cDNA for use as the sequencing template. Assay: immunoSEQ multiplex PCR; the TCRdb copy retains only in-frame clones and omits some. Reported are about 110,000 clones, none seen only once; the ten largest carry around a fifth. The sequenced material came from lesional skin. All receptors come from a C3H/HeJ mouse with alopecia areata. This mouse strain has H2-k as its MHC haplotype.

This clone has more than one count but fewer than ten. Germline and genes here are mouse. CDR3 protein: CTCSAPLGTGQLYF. Incomplete CDR3 DNA: TGCACCTGCAGTGCCCCACTGGGCACCGGG. This rearrangement joins TRBV1 to TRBJ2-2; tentative D call: TRBD2 (6 bases). Read sequence stops 4 residues before the CDR3 end, and the germline J gene provides the missing end. The V gene lost 3 bases and the J gene lost 4 bases, with 9 bases spanning the gap. The V gene's germline CDR1 is NSQYPW and CDR2 LRSPGD (reference sequence). This CDR3 region has 14 residues.

A remark on this clone: The genes and germline here are from mouse. Read sequence stops 4 residues before the CDR3 end, and the germline J gene provides the missing end. This chain joins TRBV13-3 and TRBJ2-1; TRBD2 agrees at 12 bases. Germline CDR1 and CDR2: NNHDY and SYVADS. This CDR3 spans 14 amino acids. The part of the CDR3 DNA that was read is TGTGCCAGCAAGGGGGACTGGGGGGAGGCT. Residues: CASKGDWGEA. The whole CDR3 protein is CASKGDWGEAEQFF.

This clone has more than one count but fewer than ten. Genes here carry mouse names. The sequence runs out 4 residues before the end of the CDR3; the remainder is reconstructed from the germline J gene. The gene calls are TRBV13-3 and TRBJ2-2, with 10 bases lining up with TRBD2. The CDR3 contains 16 residues. Germline CDR1 reads NNHDY; CDR2 reads SYVADS. J lost 1 base, V lost 2 bases, and 2 bases had no gene match. CDR3 sequence: CASSDWGGENTGQLYF. CDR3 DNA (partial): TGTGCCAGCAGTGACTGGGGGGGCGAAAACACCGGG. Using reference TRBV13-3 and TRBJ2-2 for the parts outside the CDR3, the full variable domain is EAAVTQSPRSKVAVTGGKVTLSCHQTNNHDYMYWYRQDTGHGLRLIHYSYVADSTEKGDIPDGYKASRPSQENFSLILELASLSQTAVYFCASSDWGGENTGQLYFGEGSKLTVL.

In the case of this clone: The protein here is the DNA translation, as the TCRdb protein differs from it at residue 10. The germline and genes are mouse ones. The CDR3 end falls 3 residues outside the read, so it is completed with the germline J gene. V is TRBV19 and J is TRBJ1-3; D unresolved. CDR3 length equals 13 residues. Trimming shortened V by 7 bases and J by 2 bases, and 10 bases separated the two germline ends. Germline lookup yields CDR1 FNHDT and CDR2 SITEND (reference sequence). CDR3 DNA (partial): TGTGCCAGCTGCTTTGGTACTGGAAATACG. This codes for CASCFGTGNT. The whole CDR3 protein is CASCFGTGNTLYF.

This clone occurred a few times. Here the gene names and germline are mouse. Sequencing ends 4 residues short of the CDR3 end; the germline J gene provides the rest. The chain combines TRBV13-2 with TRBJ1-1; D perhaps matches TRBD1 (5 bases). The CDR3 covers 12 residues. Trimming left V 6 bases short and J 1 base short, with 7 bases between. Germline assignment: CDR1 NNHNN and CDR2 SYGAGS (reference sequence). The part of the CDR3 DNA that was read is TGTGCCAGCGCCAGGGTAAACACA. Translation: CASARVNT. The full-length CDR3 reads as CASARVNTEVFF.

On this clone: The gene names given are mouse names. The CDR3 goes on 4 residues after the read ends, and that part is filled in from the germline J gene. The chain combines TRBV14 with TRBJ2-5, with D possibly TRBD1 on 6 matching bases. Germline lookup yields CDR1 SGHDT and CDR2 FRDEAV. V was shortened by 4 bases and J by 2 bases, with 14 bases between the two germline ends. The CDR3 runs 15 residues. The CDR3 bases that were read are TGTGCCAGCAGTCCTCAGGGGAGAATCCAAGAC. Translation gives CASSPQGRIQD. The full CDR3 reads CASSPQGRIQDTQYF.

To note about this clone: Gene names are mouse gene names. The read is 4 residues too short to cover the CDR3 end, so that end is filled in from the germline J gene. This chain links TRBV13-3 with TRBJ2-4; D perhaps matches TRBD1 (5 bases). V gave up 2 bases and J gave up 3 bases, with 10 bases separating them. The germline CDR1 and CDR2 sequences are NNHDY and SYVADS. The CDR3 runs 14 residues. CDR3: CASSDSNRQNTLYF. The covered CDR3 bases are TGTGCCAGCAGTGACTCCAACAGGCAAAAC.

The table lists this clone with a few counts. Gene names denote mouse genes. The sequenced fragment ends 4 residues before the CDR3 boundary, so the rest is inferred from the germline J gene. This chain joins TRBV13-3 and TRBJ1-4; 12 nucleotides match TRBD1. The CDR3 has 19 amino acids. The V segment lost 4 bases and the J segment 1 base; nucleotides outside the gene matches: 11. Per germline, CDR1 NNHDY and CDR2 SYVADS. The CDR3: CASSPGQGAPLDSNERLFF. CDR3 DNA (partial): TGTGCCAGCAGTCCGGGACAGGGGGCTCCGTTGGATTCCAACGAA.

Note on this clone: Gene names and germline refer to mouse. Read data end 4 residues before the CDR3 end; the end is taken from the germline J gene. The gene calls are TRBV19 and TRBJ2-4; 8 nucleotides align to TRBD2. The CDR3 spans 13 residues. Germline lookup yields CDR1 FNHDT and CDR2 SITEND (reference sequence). The covered CDR3 bases are TGTGCCAGCAGGCCGGGACTGGAGAAC. It specifies CASRPGLEN. The complete CDR3 protein is CASRPGLENTLYF.

As concerns this clone: The gene names here belong to mouse. The read stops 4 residues short of the end of the CDR3; the missing end is completed from the germline J gene. The rearrangement uses TRBV13-3 and TRBJ2-4; 9 nucleotides match TRBD1. J lost 1 base, V lost 2 bases, and 5 bases had no gene match. CDR3 size: 16 residues. Looked up from germline, CDR1 is NNHDY and CDR2 is SYVADS. The CDR3: CASSEGDRAGQNTLYF. CDR3 DNA (partial): TGTGCCAGCAGTGAGGGGGACAGGGCTGGTCAAAAC.

On this clone: Gene names denote mouse genes. Read data end 4 residues before the CDR3 end; the end is taken from the germline J gene. The chain employs TRBV13-2 and TRBJ1-2, with TRBD1 matching over 7 bases. CDR1 and CDR2 (germline): NNHNN, SYGAGS (reference sequence). The CDR3 sequence is 12 residues long. CDR3 DNA (partial): TGTGCCAGCGGGACAGGGAGGCCC. Protein: CASGTGRP. In full, the CDR3 reads CASGTGRPDYTF.

This clone has more than one count but fewer than ten. The gene names given are mouse names. The CDR3 end is not reached by the read, which stops 4 residues before it; the germline J gene fills it in. The chain combines TRBV13-3 with TRBJ1-1; unclear D gene. The CDR3 runs 12 residues. From germline, CDR1 is NNHDY and CDR2 SYVADS. The CDR3 bases that were read are TGTGCCAGCAGCGCCGCCAGTCCA. It yields the protein CASSAASP. The full CDR3 protein reads CASSAASPEVFF.

This clone has ten or more counts. Mouse gene names apply. The sequenced fragment ends 4 residues before the CDR3 boundary, so the rest is inferred from the germline J gene. This chain joins TRBV13-3 and TRBJ2-7; 9 bases match TRBD2. Germline V gives CDR1 NNHDY, CDR2 SYVADS. The CDR3 spans 14 residues. The chain's CDR3 is CASSEPDWGYEQYF. Partial CDR3 DNA: TGTGCCAGCAGTGAGCCGGACTGGGGTTAT.

About this clone: Here the gene names and germline are mouse. The CDR3 end is not reached by the read, which stops 4 residues before it; the germline J gene fills it in. This chain joins TRBV19 and TRBJ2-1; 8 positions match TRBD1. The length of the CDR3 is 13 residues. Germline-derived CDR1 and CDR2 are FNHDT and SITEND (reference sequence). CDR3 DNA (partial): TGTGCCAGCAGCGGGGACAGGACAGCT. Its protein is CASSGDRTA. The entire CDR3 is CASSGDRTAEQFF. The full variable domain, completed using reference TRBV19 and TRBJ2-1, is GGIITQTPKFLIGQEGQKLTLKCQQNFNHDTMYWYRQDSGKGLRLIYYSITENDLQKGDLSEGYDASREKKSSFSLTVTSAQKNEMAVFLCASSGDRTAEQFFGPGTRLTVL.

This clone was recorded a few times. The translated DNA and TCRdb's protein are not identical at residue 11; the protein here was translated from the DNA. Any gene name here is a mouse gene name. The sequenced CDR3 bases are TGTGCCAGCAGTATGAGACAGGGGAATTCGCCC. This sequence encodes CASSMRQGNSP. The entire CDR3 protein reads CASSMRQGNSPLYF. V and J are TRBV19 and TRBJ1-6, with TRBD1 matching over 8 bases. The read ends 3 residues before the CDR3 terminus; that terminus is restored from the germline J gene. TRBJ1-6 is placed among ORFs of uncertain function. The CDR3 has 14 amino acids. The V and J ends lost 2 bases and 7 bases, in that order; junction bases with no gene match: 2. CDR1 is FNHDT, CDR2 SITEND, per germline (reference sequence).

Points on this clone: Mouse germline and gene names are used. The sequenced CDR3 bases are TGTGCCAGCAGTCACCCCACAGGGGCAAACACA. It codes for CASSHPTGANT. The CDR3, in full, reads CASSHPTGANTEVFF. V and J are TRBV13-3 and TRBJ1-1, with 7 bases fitting TRBD1. The missing CDR3 end, 4 residues past where the read stops, is filled in from the germline J gene. CDR1 is NNHDY, CDR2 SYVADS, per germline. The J segment lost 0 bases and the V segment lost 4 bases, leaving 6 bases of the junction unmatched. This CDR3 spans 15 amino acids.

A remark on this clone: These gene names are mouse names. Read coverage stops 4 residues before the CDR3 terminus; the germline J gene supplies the remainder. This sequence joins TRBV13-3 and TRBJ1-2; D is possibly TRBD1 (6 bases). The CDR3 totals 16 residues. Trimming cost V 3 bases and J 2 bases, with 17 bases left between them. Germline CDR1 and CDR2: NNHDY and SYVADS. This CDR3 is CASSASRTEANSDYTF. Partial CDR3 DNA: TGTGCCAGCAGTGCTTCCCGGACAGAAGCCAACTCC.

In regard to this clone: Germline and genes here are mouse. This chain's CDR3 is CASSDPGPYAEQFF. The part of the CDR3 DNA that was read is TGTGCCAGCAGTGATCCTGGCCCCTATGCT. The chain is built from TRBV13-3 and TRBJ2-1, with D unresolved. The read ends 4 residues shy of where the CDR3 ends; the end is completed using the germline J gene. CDR1 NNHDY and CDR2 SYVADS come from the germline V gene. The CDR3 is made up of 14 amino acids. With 1 base removed from V and 3 bases from J, the gap between germline ends came to 8 bases.

A word on this clone: The gene names here belong to mouse. The CDR3 is cut off 4 residues early in the read; its end comes from the germline J gene. The chain joins TRBV13-3 to TRBJ2-4, with 11 bases that match TRBD2. This CDR3 region has 17 residues. CDR1 is NNHDY, CDR2 SYVADS, per germline. J gave up 0 bases and V 3 bases, and 6 bases lay outside the gene matches. The CDR3 protein is CASSGPGLGDSQNTLYF. Partial CDR3 DNA: TGTGCCAGCAGTGGGCCGGGACTGGGGGATAGTCAAAAC. Based on the CDR3 plus reference TRBV13-3 and TRBJ2-4, the full variable domain is EAAVTQSPRSKVAVTGGKVTLSCHQTNNHDYMYWYRQDTGHGLRLIHYSYVADSTEKGDIPDGYKASRPSQENFSLILELASLSQTAVYFCASSGPGLGDSQNTLYFGAGTRLSVL.

Comments on this clone: The germline and genes are mouse ones. From the germline J gene comes the end of the CDR3, since the read stops 4 residues before it. V is TRBV13-3 and J is TRBJ2-4; no clear D. Germline V gene data show CDR1 as NNHDY and CDR2 as SYVADS. CDR3 length: 15 amino acids. The V end was cut by 1 base, the J end by 0 bases, with 9 bases between. CDR3 amino acids: CASSDISLSQNTLYF. CDR3 DNA (partial): TGTGCCAGCAGTGATATCAGCCTTAGTCAAAAC.

Notes on this clone: Gene names are the mouse ones. The CDR3 end is not reached by the read, which stops 4 residues before it; the germline J gene fills it in. The chain has TRBV19 and TRBJ2-3; D is unclear. CDR1 FNHDT and CDR2 SITEND come from the germline V gene (reference sequence). The CDR3 contains 11 residues. This CDR3 reads CASSPRETLYF. The sequenced CDR3 bases are TGTGCCAGCAGCCCAAGAGAA.

In regard to this clone: Genes and germline come from the mouse. The read terminates 4 residues before the CDR3 end, so the remaining end is supplied by the germline J gene. V gene TRBV17 combines with J gene TRBJ2-1, with TRBD2 matching 9 bases. This CDR3 comprises 16 residues. Germline V gives CDR1 MNHDT, CDR2 YYDKIL. J was trimmed by 1 base and V by 2 bases; bases with no gene match: 3. The CDR3 DNA, read in part, is TGTGCTAGCAGTAGATCTGGGGGGGTAAACTATGCT. Translation: CASSRSGGVNYA. The whole CDR3 protein reads CASSRSGGVNYAEQFF.

This clone was seen a handful of times. The gene names given are mouse names. The CDR3 end lies 4 residues beyond the end of the read and is filled in from the germline J gene. V gene TRBV16 combines with J gene TRBJ2-7, with 7 bases matching TRBD2. Unmatched junction bases numbered 3, after V lost 1 base and J lost 3 bases. The CDR3 contains 14 residues. Germline CDR1 and CDR2: SGHSA and FRNQAP. The CDR3 DNA, read in part, is TGTGCAAGCAGCTTAGGACTGGGTCACTAT. Residues: CASSLGLGHY. The full CDR3 protein reads CASSLGLGHYEQYF. Using reference TRBV16 and TRBJ2-7 for the parts outside the CDR3, the full variable domain is NAGVIQTPRHKVTGKGQEATLWCEPISGHSAVFWYRQTIVQGLEFLTYFRNQAPIDDSGMPKERFSAQMPNQSHSTLKIQSTQPQDSAVYLCASSLGLGHYEQYFGPGTRLTVL.

This clone was seen repeatedly, ten times or more. Genes and germline come from the mouse. The CDR3 extends 4 residues past the end of the read, so its final part is completed from the germline J gene. The chain uses TRBV13-3 and TRBJ1-4; TRBD1 agrees at 10 bases. The CDR3 sequence is 14 residues long. CDR1 is NNHDY and CDR2 is SYVADS in the germline V gene. CDR3 bases read: TGTGCCAGCAGTAAGGGACAGGGGAGCGAA. It codes for CASSKGQGSE. The complete CDR3 reads CASSKGQGSERLFF. Full variable domain (rest looked up from reference TRBV13-3 and TRBJ1-4): EAAVTQSPRSKVAVTGGKVTLSCHQTNNHDYMYWYRQDTGHGLRLIHYSYVADSTEKGDIPDGYKASRPSQENFSLILELASLSQTAVYFCASSKGQGSERLFFGHGTKLSVL.

This clone was detected only a few times. Gene names and germline match the mouse. The read gets to within 4 residues of the CDR3 end, and the germline J gene fills in the rest. This sequence joins TRBV13-2 and TRBJ2-7; 11 nucleotides align to TRBD2. The CDR3 covers 15 residues. V was clipped by 4 bases and J by 1 base; unmatched bases: 4. Germline V lookup: CDR1 NNHNN, CDR2 SYGAGS (reference sequence). The sequenced CDR3 bases are TGTGCCAGCGGTCACGGACTGGGGGGTTCCTAT. Translated, it gives CASGHGLGGSY. In full, the CDR3 is CASGHGLGGSYEQYF.

This clone turned up a few times. Mouse gene names and germline throughout. The read is 4 residues too short to cover the CDR3 end, so that end is filled in from the germline J gene. This chain uses TRBV13-3 with TRBJ2-2; TRBD1 aligns across 7 bases. The ends lost 1 base at V and 1 base at J; junction bases unmatched: 7. The CDR3 runs to 17 residues. Germline V gene data show CDR1 as NNHDY and CDR2 as SYVADS. The part of the CDR3 DNA that was read is TGTGCCAGCAGTGATAGGACCGGGACAGAAAACACCGGG. Translation gives CASSDRTGTENTG. The full CDR3 is CASSDRTGTENTGQLYF.

This clone was seen a handful of times. Each gene name is a mouse one. Partial CDR3 DNA: TGTGCCAGCAGTATAGGGGAAGGATATGCT. The encoded protein is CASSIGEGYA. The CDR3 in its entirety is CASSIGEGYAEQFF. V gene TRBV19 combines with J gene TRBJ2-1; D call uncertain. Sequencing ends 4 residues short of the CDR3 end; the germline J gene provides the rest. The CDR3 covers 14 residues. With 0 bases removed from V and 4 bases from J, the gap between germline ends came to 8 bases. The germline CDR1 and CDR2 sequences are FNHDT and SITEND (reference sequence).

About this clone: The germline and genes are mouse ones. The read terminates 4 residues ahead of where the CDR3 ends, so the germline J gene completes it. This chain links TRBV1 with TRBJ2-7; 13 nucleotides match TRBD2. Germline V gene lookup returns CDR1 NSQYPW and CDR2 LRSPGD (reference sequence). This CDR3 has 15 residues. The CDR3 spells CTCSWTGGARDEQYF. The part of the CDR3 DNA that was read is TGCACCTGCAGTTGGACTGGGGGGGCGCGAGAT.

There are a few counts of this clone. The gene names here belong to mouse. The CDR3 extends 4 residues past the end of the read, so its final part is completed from the germline J gene. The chain has TRBV13-3 and TRBJ2-2, with D maybe TRBD1 (6 bases). Germline CDR1 reads NNHDY; CDR2 reads SYVADS. This CDR3 region has 14 residues. The V gene lost 4 bases and the J gene lost 6 bases, with 13 bases spanning the gap. The part of the CDR3 DNA that was read is TGTGCCAGCAGTCCAGGGGCAGGGGCCGGG. It encodes CASSPGAGAG. The full CDR3 protein reads CASSPGAGAGQLYF.

This clone came up a few times. The gene symbols are mouse symbols. The CDR3 region is CASSGGQDNYAEQFF. The covered CDR3 bases are TGTGCCAGCAGTGGGGGACAGGACAACTATGCT. The V call is TRBV13-3, the J call TRBJ2-1; 8 bases agree with TRBD1. The read stops 4 residues short of the end of the CDR3; the missing end is completed from the germline J gene. V shed 3 bases, J shed 1 base, and the junction held 3 bases outside the gene matches. Germline V gene data show CDR1 as NNHDY and CDR2 as SYVADS. The CDR3 has 15 residues.